This T cell receptor beta chain was recovered during a study of Tregs in tolerant kidney transplant recipients. The CDR3 is 16 amino acids. CDR1 and CDR2 (germline): SGHRS, YFSETQ. Trimming removed 0 bases from V and 2 bases from J, with 12 bases in between. Unstimulated regulatory T cells (CD4+CD25+CD127-), CD4+CD25- non-regulatory cells, CD4 and CD8 cells were FACS-sorted from thawed PBMCs. Measured with immunoSEQ multiplex PCR; TCRdb has only the in-frame clones, and not every one. The sample records about 240,000 clones, around 82% being singletons. The gene calls are TRBV5-1 and TRBJ2-1; possibly TRBD2 for D (6 bases). This TCR was sampled from a human donor in good health. The sequencing input was CD4+ T cells from blood. This CDR3 is CASSLGGGGAYNEQFF. CDR3 DNA: TGCGCCAGCAGCTTGGGGGGCGGAGGGGCCTACAATGAGCAGTTCTTC.